Sequencing of this T cell receptor (beta chain) was carried out in a study of blood T cell repertoires in COVID-19. Here immunoSEQ multiplex PCR was the method, and the copy in TCRdb shows in-frame clones only, minus some. Of 30,000 to 40,000 clones listed, 75% to 90% are singletons. The CDR3 contains 17 residues. Germline V gene data show CDR1 as LGHNT and CDR2 as FRNRAP. Unmatched junction bases numbered 9, after V lost 0 bases and J lost 4 bases. The sample consisted of peripheral blood. The receptor's source is a man aged 55 to 70 with active COVID-19. The V and J genes are TRBV12-5 and TRBJ2-3, with 8 positions matching TRBD2. The CDR3 protein is CASGLVRSGSPPDTQYF. The CDR3 nucleotides are TGTGCTAGTGGTTTGGTACGAAGCGGGAGCCCCCCAGATACGCAGTATTTT.